This section outlines one T cell receptor (beta chain) sequence together with its context. This record belongs to a study of control samples from healthy donors and cancer patients. Trimming cost V 0 bases and J 0 bases, with 7 bases left between them. The CDR3 contains 15 residues. Germline CDR1 reads SGHTA; CDR2 reads FQGNSA. Assay used: immunoSEQ multiplex PCR; TCRdb lists only in-frame clones, some missing. The profile covers 100,000 or so clones, with around 80% appearing a single time and about 9.8% taken by the ten largest. This rearrangement joins TRBV7-2 to TRBJ2-3; D unresolved. The specimen sequenced was blood. This TCR came from a woman aged 55-69 years in good health. The CDR3 DNA sequence: TGTGCCAGCAGCTTAGCACGCAGGAGCACAGATACGCAGTATTTT. Its translation: CASSLARRSTDTQYF.